This passage covers 7 T cell receptor beta chains from one sample sequenced in a study of blood T cell repertoires in COVID-19 (dated by TCRdb to 2020 to 2022). Libraries were constructed by the immunoSEQ multiplex PCR assay. TCRdb obtained this table from immuneACCESS and retained in-frame rearrangements with V and J assigned. These tables miss some clones; where compared with another copy, unresolved V genes account for less than half of the shortfall, and the remainder is unexplained. Here the sample has 400,000 to 550,000 clones; about 89% occur a single time. In total, the top ten clones hold approximately 4.5% of the sample. Sample: peripheral blood. These receptors came from a woman aged 25-40 years with acute or convalescent COVID-19.

This chain joins TRBV6-1 and TRBJ2-7, with 8 bases matching TRBD2. The junction had 12 bases not matched to a gene; V was cut back by 2 bases and J by 6 bases. Germline V gene lookup returns CDR1 MNHNS and CDR2 SASEGT. This CDR3 comprises 16 residues. CDR3 in amino acids: CASSEKLGASGFEQYF. CDR3 coding DNA: TGTGCCAGCAGTGAAAAGTTGGGCGCTAGCGGGTTCGAGCAGTACTTC.

The count of this clone is one. This rearrangement joins TRBV2 to TRBJ1-2, with unresolved D. The CDR3 consists of 15 residues. Germline CDR1 reads SNHLY; CDR2 reads FYNNEI. The germline V and J ends were trimmed by 3 bases and 4 bases, with 15 bases remaining between them. The CDR3 DNA reads as TGTGCCAGCAGTGAGGATTCGGCAGGTGTCTATGGCTACACCTTC. It specifies CASSEDSAGVYGYTF.

This rearrangement joins TRBV11-2 to TRBJ2-5; a weak D match, TRBD1 (8 bases). Germline V gene data show CDR1 as SGHAT and CDR2 as FQNNGV. The V gene lost 5 bases and the J gene lost 5 bases, with 12 bases spanning the gap. The CDR3 totals 13 residues. The DNA for the CDR3 is TGTGCCAGCAGCGACAGGGGAGGGGAGACCCAGTACTTC. This codes for CASSDRGGETQYF.

The chain joins TRBV6-6 to TRBJ1-1; D gene uncertain. The germline V gene encodes CDR1 MNHNY and CDR2 SVGAGI (reference sequence). Trimming took 9 bases from V and 5 from J, leaving 22 bases between them. This CDR3 contains 15 residues. The CDR3 reads CASLTGSRVGTEAFF. As DNA, the CDR3 is TGTGCCAGTTTGACCGGATCGAGGGTGGGAACTGAAGCTTTCTTT.

This chain connects TRBV2 to TRBJ1-5; the D is unclear. Trimming removed 2 bases at V and 2 bases at J, with 7 bases between. The length of the CDR3 is 14 residues. The V gene's germline CDR1 is SNHLY and CDR2 FYNNEI. CDR3 region: CASSEMFGNQPQHF. The DNA of the CDR3 is TGTGCCAGCAGTGAAATGTTCGGCAATCAGCCCCAGCATTTT. Drawing the rest from reference TRBV2 and TRBJ1-5, the complete variable domain is EPEVTQTPSHQVTQMGQEVILRCVPISNHLYFYWYRQILGQKVEFLVSFYNNEISEKSEIFDDQFSVERPDGSNFTLKIRSTKLEDSAMYFCASSEMFGNQPQHFGDGTRLSIL.

The CDR3 loop reads CASSPGTRLTDTQYF. CDR3 sequence (DNA): TGTGCCAGCAGCCCCGGGACTAGACTCACAGATACGCAGTATTTT. V and J are TRBV7-3 and TRBJ2-3; TRBD2 matches 8 bases. Germline V lookup: CDR1 SGHTA, CDR2 FQGTGA. CDR3 length: 15 residues. Trimming at V came to 5 bases and at J to 2 bases, leaving 6 bases not matched to a gene.

This clone was counted once. The chain uses TRBV2 and TRBJ1-6, with D unresolved. Germline V gene sequence: CDR1 SNHLY, CDR2 FYNNEI. Trimming took off 3 bases at V and 7 bases at J, with 22 bases between the two ends. This CDR3 region has 18 residues. CDR3 nucleotides: TGTGCCAGCAGTGAGCGCGGAGGAAGGTTATTACTCAATTCACCCCTCCACTTT. This codes for CASSERGGRLLLNSPLHF.